This T cell receptor (beta chain) emerged from a study of cytotoxic CD8 clonotypes in ibrutinib-treated CLL. Study as a whole: Researchers reported about 10 relapsed/refractory and about 14 treatment-naive patients, around 17 of them IGHV unmutated.

Study results and caveats: Clonality increased at ibrutinib response and stayed stable in sustained remission. At progression, however, it fell back toward baseline. Clonotypes that were public were uncommon, and they contracted or stayed stable on treatment.

A note on this clone: Its antigen is not known.

The assay was immunoSEQ multiplex PCR, and TCRdb's table has in-frame clones only and misses some. The sample consists of under 300,000 clones, around 69% of them appearing once. The CDR3 runs to 16 residues. V was trimmed by 2 bases and J by 4 bases, leaving 12 bases between them. Germline V gene data show CDR1 as KGHSH and CDR2 as LQKENI. This receptor was identified in a human donor with chronic lymphocytic leukemia. The rearrangement uses TRBV18 and TRBJ1-6; possibly TRBD1 for D (6 bases). The sequenced sample was PBMCs, obtained at disease progression, from a patient treated with ibrutinib. The CDR3 is CASSPTGGRYNSPLHF. The CDR3, as DNA: TGTGCCAGCTCACCAACGGGGGGCCGATATAATTCACCCCTCCACTTT.